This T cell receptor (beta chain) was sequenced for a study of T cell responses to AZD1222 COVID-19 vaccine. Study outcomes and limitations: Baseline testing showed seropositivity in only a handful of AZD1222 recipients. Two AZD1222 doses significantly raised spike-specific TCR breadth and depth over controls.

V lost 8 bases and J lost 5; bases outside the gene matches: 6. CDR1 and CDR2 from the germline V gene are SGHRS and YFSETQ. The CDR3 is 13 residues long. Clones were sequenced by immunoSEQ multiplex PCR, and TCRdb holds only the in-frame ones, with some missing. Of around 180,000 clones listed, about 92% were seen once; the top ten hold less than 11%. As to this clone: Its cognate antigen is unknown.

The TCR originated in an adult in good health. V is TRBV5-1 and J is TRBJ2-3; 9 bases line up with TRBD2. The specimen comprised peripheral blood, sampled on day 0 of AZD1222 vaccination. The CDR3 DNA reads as TGCGCCAGTCGTAGCGGGAGAAAAGATACGCAGTATTTT. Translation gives CASRSGRKDTQYF.